Listed below are T cell receptor beta chains from one sample, sequenced in a study of blood T cell repertoires in COVID-19. TCRdb keeps only in-frame clones here, not all; method: immunoSEQ multiplex PCR. The sample shows 200,000 to 250,000 clones, over 60% of them seen only once. Input material: peripheral blood. The receptors stem from a woman aged 70-85 years with acute or convalescent COVID-19. Each CDR3 is given with its conserved first and last residue. A D gene is named only where the DNA matches it firmly. Clone size appears in some rows only: once, few, many, or a class for an expanded clone.

cdr3_nt cdr3_aa clone_size j_call d_call v_call
TGTGCCAGCAGCTTGGCCCGGACTAGCGGGTACGAGCAGTACTTC CASSLARTSGYEQYF few TRBJ2-7 TRBD2 TRBV7-2
TGCGCCAGCCGACATCGGGGGGGGGATCAGCCCCAGCATTTT CASRHRGGDQPQHF few TRBJ1-5 - TRBV23-1
TGTGCCAGCAGCTTATCCTGGGACAGGGAAATCCCCTACGAGCAGTACTTC CASSLSWDREIPYEQYF - TRBJ2-7 TRBD1 TRBV7-8
TGCGCCAGCAGTGTACAGGGCAAAAACATTCAGTACTTC CASSVQGKNIQYF - TRBJ2-4 - TRBV10-2
TGCAGCGCGGCCCGGGGGGAGCTCCAAGAGACCCAGTACTTC CSAARGELQETQYF few TRBJ2-5 TRBD2 TRBV29-1
TGCGCCAGCAGCCCGGATCCCGAGACAAATGTTGAGCAGTACTTC CASSPDPETNVEQYF - TRBJ2-7 - TRBV5-1
TGTGCCAGCAGCTTCCGGGGGACGGGAACCTACGAGCAGTACTTC CASSFRGTGTYEQYF - TRBJ2-7 - TRBV7-3
TGCGCCAGCAGCAACCTCAAGGGAGCGGGGCAAGAGACCCAGTACTTC CASSNLKGAGQETQYF - TRBJ2-5 TRBD2 TRBV5-1
TGTGCCAGCAAGCGGGACGCCGGAGGCAACTACGAGCAGTACTTC CASKRDAGGNYEQYF - TRBJ2-7 TRBD2 TRBV11-2
TGTGCCACCAGCAGAGTCCTGTCCCCGGGTCTGCATGAGCAGTTCTTC CATSRVLSPGLHEQFF - TRBJ2-1 - TRBV15
TGTGCCAGCAGCTTGAGCGACAGGGACCATCAGCCCCAGCATTTT CASSLSDRDHQPQHF - TRBJ1-5 TRBD1 TRBV11-2
TGTGCCAGCAGCTTAGGGTCAGGGTTGAATGAGCAGTTCTTC CASSLGSGLNEQFF - TRBJ2-1 - TRBV5-4
TGCGCCAGCACCGGAGAGCACAGGGAGGGTGGCTACACCTTC CASTGEHREGGYTF - TRBJ1-2 - TRBV10-2
TGTGCCAGCAGCCAAGCGGACAACCTCTATGGCTACACCTTC CASSQADNLYGYTF - TRBJ1-2 - TRBV14
TGTGCCAGCAGTACCTGGACAGCTCACACAGATACGCAGTATTTT CASSTWTAHTDTQYF - TRBJ2-3 - TRBV27
TGTGCCAGCAGCCAAGGAAGCGGGGGGAATTACAATGAGCAGTTCTTC CASSQGSGGNYNEQFF - TRBJ2-1 TRBD2 TRBV3-1/TRBV3-2
TGCGCCAGCAGCTTGGGAGGTAGCGGGGGGCAAGAGACCCAGTACTTC CASSLGGSGGQETQYF - TRBJ2-5 TRBD2 TRBV5-1
TGTGCCTGGAGTGTAACCAGCGGGGGGGAGACCCAGTACTTC CAWSVTSGGETQYF - TRBJ2-5 TRBD2 TRBV30
TGTGCCAGCAGCTCCGTTAATAATTCACCCCTCCACTTT CASSSVNNSPLHF - TRBJ1-6 - TRBV25-1
TGTGCCAGCAGCAGGGACAGGGATCGCGGGGAGCTGTTTTTT CASSRDRDRGELFF - TRBJ2-2 TRBD1 TRBV5-8
TGTGCCAGCAGTCAAGGGGGGACTAGCTCCGGGGAGCTGTTTTTT CASSQGGTSSGELFF few TRBJ2-2 TRBD2 TRBV7-9
TGCGCCAGCAGCCAAGCTACAGGGGGCTTCTACGAGCAGTACTTC CASSQATGGFYEQYF - TRBJ2-7 TRBD1 TRBV4-3
TGTGCCAGCTCACCGGGACAGCCCTCAACTAATGAAAAACTGTTTTTT CASSPGQPSTNEKLFF - TRBJ1-4 TRBD1 TRBV18
TGTGCCAGCAGCCCCACAGGGACAACTAATGAAAAACTGTTTTTT CASSPTGTTNEKLFF - TRBJ1-4 - TRBV3-1/TRBV3-2
TGTGCCAGCGCCAAGGGGCAACCTTCCTACGAGCAGTACTTC CASAKGQPSYEQYF - TRBJ2-7 - TRBV3-1/TRBV3-2
TGCAGCGTTGAAGATTGGTTGGCGGGGGAACACAATGAGCAGTTCTTC CSVEDWLAGEHNEQFF - TRBJ2-1 TRBD2 TRBV29-1
TGTGCCTGGAGTGTCATCGGGACTAGCGGTCAAGAGACCCAGTACTTC CAWSVIGTSGQETQYF - TRBJ2-5 TRBD2 TRBV30
TGTGCCAGCAGGATAGAAAATAATTCACCCCTCCACTTT CASRIENNSPLHF few TRBJ1-6 - TRBV2
TGCGCCAGCAGCAGGCCTCACCAGGGGGCCAAAAACATTCAGTACTTC CASSRPHQGAKNIQYF - TRBJ2-4 - TRBV5-1
TGTGCCAGCAGTCCCCGGGGACAGTTGAATCAGCCCCAGCATTTT CASSPRGQLNQPQHF - TRBJ1-5 TRBD1 TRBV27
TGTGCCAGCAGTGAACCTAATCAGCCCCAGCATTTT CASSEPNQPQHF - TRBJ1-5 - TRBV2
TGTGCCATCTCGGGACAGGGGGTCGATGAGCAGTTCTTC CAISGQGVDEQFF once TRBJ2-1 TRBD1 TRBV10-3
TGTGCCAGCAGCCCCGAAACCGGGAGGGGGAACACTGAAGCTTTCTTT CASSPETGRGNTEAFF once TRBJ1-1 - TRBV7-6
TGTGCAAGTCGCTCCCGGACAGGGCAGACCTCTGGGGCCAACGTCCTGACTTTC CASRSRTGQTSGANVLTF - TRBJ2-6 - TRBV12-2
TGTGCCAGCAGCCCCCACGCCGGGGACCAAGAGACCCAGTACTTC CASSPHAGDQETQYF - TRBJ2-5 - TRBV7-2
TGTGCCAGCAGACCCTCCGTGACCCACGAGCGGGGGGCCCGCGGGGAGCTGTTTTTT CASRPSVTHERGARGELFF - TRBJ2-2 TRBD2 TRBV11-2
TGCGCCAGCAGCCCCGGACTAGCGGGGGCCGATACGCAGTATTTT CASSPGLAGADTQYF - TRBJ2-3 TRBD2 TRBV23-1
TGTGCCAGCATGGCGGGGGTGGCCTACGAGCAGTACTTC CASMAGVAYEQYF - TRBJ2-7 TRBD2 TRBV6-6
TGTGCCAGCAGTGAACCTGGCACGAGCACAGATACGCAGTATTTT CASSEPGTSTDTQYF - TRBJ2-3 - TRBV6-1
TGTGCCTGGAGGGACAGGCTCAAACTGTTTTTT CAWRDRLKLFF - TRBJ1-4 TRBD1 TRBV30
TGTGCCAGCAGCACTAGCGGGGGGGGCGTCCCAGATACGCAGTATTTT CASSTSGGGVPDTQYF few TRBJ2-3 TRBD2 TRBV5-4
TGTGCCAGCAGCTCCCCGGGAGGGGGACATAATTCACCCCTCCACTTT CASSSPGGGHNSPLHF - TRBJ1-6 - TRBV11-2
TGTGCCAGCAGCCAAGCAGGGATGAATAATTCACCCCTCCACTTT CASSQAGMNNSPLHF - TRBJ1-6 - TRBV3-1/TRBV3-2
TGTGCCACCGGCGGGAACGGTGGCTACACCTTC CATGGNGGYTF once TRBJ1-2 - TRBV6-6
TGTGCCAGCAGTATAACATATGGCTACACCTTC CASSITYGYTF - TRBJ1-2 - TRBV12-3/TRBV12-4
TGTGCCAGCAGCTTATATCGGGTGGAGAATGGCTACACCTTC CASSLYRVENGYTF few TRBJ1-2 - TRBV7-2
TGTGCCAGCAAACTAGCGGGGGGTCTCACAGATACGCAGTATTTT CASKLAGGLTDTQYF - TRBJ2-3 TRBD2 TRBV3-1/TRBV3-2
TGTGCCAGCAGTGAGACAGGGCACCCGGACACCGGGGAGCTGTTTTTT CASSETGHPDTGELFF - TRBJ2-2 TRBD1 TRBV6-1
TGTGCCAGCAGTTACTCGGGACCCGGAGGGGCCGAAGCTTTCTTT CASSYSGPGGAEAFF - TRBJ1-1 - TRBV6-5
TGTGCCAGCACCCGAGAACAGGGGAGTGCTGGGGCCAACGTCCTGACTTTC CASTREQGSAGANVLTF - TRBJ2-6 TRBD1 TRBV3-1/TRBV3-2
TGTGCCAGTAGGGCCGGGACTAGCCTCACAGATACGCAGTATTTT CASRAGTSLTDTQYF few TRBJ2-3 TRBD2 TRBV19
TGTGCCAGCAGCACACAGGGGGACACAGATACGCAGTATTTT CASSTQGDTDTQYF - TRBJ2-3 TRBD1 TRBV6-1
TGTGCCTGGAGTCCACCCGGGGGAGGGGCCACCGGGGAGCTGTTTTTT CAWSPPGGGATGELFF - TRBJ2-2 TRBD2 TRBV30
TGTGCCAGCAGCTTGCAGTCTCTAGCGGGCAATGAGCAGTTCTTC CASSLQSLAGNEQFF once TRBJ2-1 TRBD2 TRBV7-2
TGTGCCACCAGTGATTTGCCGACAACAGGGAACACAGATACGCAGTATTTT CATSDLPTTGNTDTQYF - TRBJ2-3 - TRBV24-1
TGTGCCAGTAGTATAGATCCTGGCAGGGGGCAGGCAGATACGCAGTATTTT CASSIDPGRGQADTQYF - TRBJ2-3 TRBD1 TRBV19
TGTGCCACCAGCGCACAGGGGTACGAGCAGTACTTC CATSAQGYEQYF - TRBJ2-7 TRBD1 TRBV24-1
TGTGCCAGCAGCTTGGAGACAGGGACTGGAAACACCATATATTTT CASSLETGTGNTIYF - TRBJ1-3 TRBD1 TRBV5-6
TGTGCCAGCTCCGGGGGAATGAGCGGAGAGACCCAGTACTTC CASSGGMSGETQYF - TRBJ2-5 - TRBV11-2
TGTGCCTGGAGTAGGGGGCGGACAAGATCTGGGGCCAACGTCCTGACTTTC CAWSRGRTRSGANVLTF - TRBJ2-6 TRBD1 TRBV30